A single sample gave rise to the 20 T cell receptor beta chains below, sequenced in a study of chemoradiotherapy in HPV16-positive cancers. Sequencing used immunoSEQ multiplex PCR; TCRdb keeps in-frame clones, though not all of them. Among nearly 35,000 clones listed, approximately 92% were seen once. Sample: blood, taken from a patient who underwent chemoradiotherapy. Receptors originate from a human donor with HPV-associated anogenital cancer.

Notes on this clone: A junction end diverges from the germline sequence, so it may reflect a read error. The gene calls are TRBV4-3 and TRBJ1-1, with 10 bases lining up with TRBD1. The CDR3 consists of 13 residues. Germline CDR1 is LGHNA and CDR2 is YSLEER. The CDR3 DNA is TGCGCCAGCAGCCAGGACAGGGGGAGGGCTTACCACTTT. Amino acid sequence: CASSQDRGRAYHF.

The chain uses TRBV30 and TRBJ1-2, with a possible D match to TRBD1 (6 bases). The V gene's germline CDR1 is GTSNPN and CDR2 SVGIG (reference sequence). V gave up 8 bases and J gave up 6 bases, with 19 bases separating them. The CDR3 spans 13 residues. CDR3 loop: CAGRRGAEDGYTF. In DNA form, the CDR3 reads TGTGCCGGCAGACGGGGGGCCGAAGATGGCTACACCTTC.

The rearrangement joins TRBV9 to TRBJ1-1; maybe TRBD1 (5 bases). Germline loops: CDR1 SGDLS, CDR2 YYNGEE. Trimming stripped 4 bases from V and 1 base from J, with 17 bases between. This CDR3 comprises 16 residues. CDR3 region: CASSPQLRGGNTEAFF. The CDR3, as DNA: TGTGCCAGCAGCCCTCAATTGCGGGGGGGGAACACTGAAGCTTTCTTT.

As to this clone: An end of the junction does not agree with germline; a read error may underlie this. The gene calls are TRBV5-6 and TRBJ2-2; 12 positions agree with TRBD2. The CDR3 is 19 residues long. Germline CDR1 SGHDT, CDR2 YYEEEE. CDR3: CASSPYLLAGGGNNGELFF. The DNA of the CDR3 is TGTGCCAGCAGCCCCTACCTCCTAGCGGGGGGGGGCAACAACGGGGAGCTGTTTTTT. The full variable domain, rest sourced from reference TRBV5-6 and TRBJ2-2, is DAGVTQSPTHLIKTRGQQVTLRCSPKSGHDTVSWYQQALGQGPQFIFQYYEEEERQRGNFPDRFSGHQFPNYSSELNVNALLLGDSALYLCASSPYLLAGGGNNGELFFGEGSRLTVL.

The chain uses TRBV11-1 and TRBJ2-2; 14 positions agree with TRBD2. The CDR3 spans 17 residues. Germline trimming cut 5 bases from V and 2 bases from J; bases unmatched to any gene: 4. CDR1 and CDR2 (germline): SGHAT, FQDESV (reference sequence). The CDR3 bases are TGTGCCAGCAGCCTGACTAGCGGGGGGGCAAACACCGGGGAGCTGTTTTTT. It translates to CASSLTSGGANTGELFF. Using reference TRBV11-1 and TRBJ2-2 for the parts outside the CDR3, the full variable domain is EAEVAQSPRYKITEKSQAVAFWCDPISGHATLYWYRQILGQGPELLVQFQDESVVDDSQLPKDRFSAERLKGVDSTLKIQPAELGDSAMYLCASSLTSGGANTGELFFGEGSRLTVL.

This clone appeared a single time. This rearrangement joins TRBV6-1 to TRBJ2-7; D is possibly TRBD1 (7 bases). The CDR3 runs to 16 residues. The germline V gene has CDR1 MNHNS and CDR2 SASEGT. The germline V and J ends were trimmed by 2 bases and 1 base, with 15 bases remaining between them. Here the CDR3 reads CASSEHPGGKSYEQYF. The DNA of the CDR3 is TGTGCCAGCAGTGAACATCCAGGGGGGAAATCCTACGAGCAGTACTTC.

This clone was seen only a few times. CDR3 bases: TGTGCCAGCAGCCAATTCCCGACAGGAGGATTGAACACTGAAGCTTTCTTT. Translation gives CASSQFPTGGLNTEAFF. The chain uses TRBV4-2 and TRBJ1-1, with TRBD1 as a possible D gene (6 bases). V was trimmed by 2 bases and J by 0 bases, leaving 16 bases between them. Looked up from germline, CDR1 is LGHNA and CDR2 is YNFKEQ. CDR3 length: 17 amino acids.

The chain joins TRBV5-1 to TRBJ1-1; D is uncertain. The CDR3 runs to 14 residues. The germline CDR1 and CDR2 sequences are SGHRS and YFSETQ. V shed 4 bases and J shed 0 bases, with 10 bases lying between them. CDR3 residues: CASSLGLLNTEAFF. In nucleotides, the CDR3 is TGCGCCAGCAGCCTCGGGCTTTTGAACACTGAAGCTTTCTTT. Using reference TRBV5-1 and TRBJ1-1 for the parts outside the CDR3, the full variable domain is KAGVTQTPRYLIKTRGQQVTLSCSPISGHRSVSWYQQTPGQGLQFLFEYFSETQRNKGNFPGRFSGRQFSNSRSEMNVSTLELGDSALYLCASSLGLLNTEAFFGQGTRLTVV.

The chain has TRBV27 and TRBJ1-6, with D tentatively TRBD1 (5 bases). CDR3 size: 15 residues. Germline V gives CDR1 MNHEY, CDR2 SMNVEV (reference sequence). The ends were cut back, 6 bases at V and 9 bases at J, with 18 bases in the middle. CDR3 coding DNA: TGTGCCAGCAGCTCTGCGGGGACGGATAGTTCACCCCTCCACTTT. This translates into CASSSAGTDSSPLHF.

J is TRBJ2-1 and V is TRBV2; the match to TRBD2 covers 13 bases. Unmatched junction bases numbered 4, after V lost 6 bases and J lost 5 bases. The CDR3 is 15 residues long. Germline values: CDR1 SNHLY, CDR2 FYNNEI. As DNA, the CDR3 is TGTGCCAGCAGACCACTAGCGGGGGGGAACAATGAGCAGTTCTTC. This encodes CASRPLAGGNNEQFF.

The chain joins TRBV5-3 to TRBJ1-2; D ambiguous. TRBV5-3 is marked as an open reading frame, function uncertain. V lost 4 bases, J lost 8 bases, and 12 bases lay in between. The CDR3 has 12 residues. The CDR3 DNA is TGTGCCAGAAGCCCCGTTAGTTTGGGCTACACCTTC. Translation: CARSPVSLGYTF.

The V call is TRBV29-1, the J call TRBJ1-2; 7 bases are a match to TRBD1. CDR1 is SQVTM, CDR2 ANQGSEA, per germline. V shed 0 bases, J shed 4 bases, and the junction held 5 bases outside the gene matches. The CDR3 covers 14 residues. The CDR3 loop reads CSVEDQDRLYGYTF. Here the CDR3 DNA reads TGCAGCGTTGAAGACCAGGACAGGCTCTATGGCTACACCTTC.

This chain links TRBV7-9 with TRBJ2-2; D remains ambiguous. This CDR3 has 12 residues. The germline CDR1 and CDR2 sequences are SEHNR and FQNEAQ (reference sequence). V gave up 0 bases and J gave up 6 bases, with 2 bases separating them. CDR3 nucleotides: TGTGCCAGCAGCTTAGCGCCCGGGGAGCTGTTTTTT. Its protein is CASSLAPGELFF.

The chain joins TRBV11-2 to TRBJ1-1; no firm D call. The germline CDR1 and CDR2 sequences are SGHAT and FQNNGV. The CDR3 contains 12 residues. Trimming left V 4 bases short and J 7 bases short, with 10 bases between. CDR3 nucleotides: TGTGCCAGCAGCTGGAACTCGGGTGAAGCTTTCTTT. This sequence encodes CASSWNSGEAFF.

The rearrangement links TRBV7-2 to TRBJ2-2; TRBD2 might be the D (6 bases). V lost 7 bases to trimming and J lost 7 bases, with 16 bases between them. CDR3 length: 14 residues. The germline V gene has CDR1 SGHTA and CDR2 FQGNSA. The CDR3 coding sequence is TGTGCCAGCAACAAAGGCGGGGTCAGCGGGGAGCTGTTTTTT. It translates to CASNKGGVSGELFF.

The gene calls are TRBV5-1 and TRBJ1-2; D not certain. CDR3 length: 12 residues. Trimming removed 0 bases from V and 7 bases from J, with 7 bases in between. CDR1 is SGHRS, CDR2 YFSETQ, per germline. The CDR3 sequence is CASSLVEGGYTF. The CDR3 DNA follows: TGCGCCAGCAGCTTGGTAGAAGGTGGCTACACCTTC. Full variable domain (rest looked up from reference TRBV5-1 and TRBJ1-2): KAGVTQTPRYLIKTRGQQVTLSCSPISGHRSVSWYQQTPGQGLQFLFEYFSETQRNKGNFPGRFSGRQFSNSRSEMNVSTLELGDSALYLCASSLVEGGYTFGSGTRLTVV.

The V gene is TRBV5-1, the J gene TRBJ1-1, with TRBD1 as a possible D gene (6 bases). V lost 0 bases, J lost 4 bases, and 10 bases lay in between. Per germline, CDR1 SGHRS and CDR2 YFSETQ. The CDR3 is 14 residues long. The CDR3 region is CASSLGGGLTEAFF. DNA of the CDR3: TGCGCCAGCAGCTTGGGAGGGGGACTCACTGAAGCTTTCTTT.

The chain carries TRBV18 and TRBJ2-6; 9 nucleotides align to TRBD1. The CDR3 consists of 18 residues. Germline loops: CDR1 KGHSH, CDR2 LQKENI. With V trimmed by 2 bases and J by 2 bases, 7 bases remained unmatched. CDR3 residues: CASSPGGTGSAGANVLTF. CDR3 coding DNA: TGTGCCAGCTCACCAGGCGGGACAGGGTCTGCTGGGGCCAACGTCCTGACTTTC.

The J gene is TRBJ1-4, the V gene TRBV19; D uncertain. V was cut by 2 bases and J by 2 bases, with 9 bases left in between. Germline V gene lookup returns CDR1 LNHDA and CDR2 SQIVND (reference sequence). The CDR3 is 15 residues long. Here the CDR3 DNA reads TGTGCCAGTAGTATACCGGGAGGGACTAATGAAAAACTGTTTTTT. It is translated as CASSIPGGTNEKLFF.

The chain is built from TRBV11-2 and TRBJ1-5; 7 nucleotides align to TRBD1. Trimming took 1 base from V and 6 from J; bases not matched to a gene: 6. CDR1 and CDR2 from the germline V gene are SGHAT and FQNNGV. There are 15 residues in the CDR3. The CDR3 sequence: CASSLGQGGGQPQHF. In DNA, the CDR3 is TGTGCCAGCAGCTTAGGGCAGGGGGGAGGTCAGCCCCAGCATTTT.